Listed below are T cell receptor beta chains from one sample, sequenced in a study of OX40 agonist ivuxolimab in advanced cancers. Assay: immunoSEQ multiplex PCR; the TCRdb copy retains only in-frame clones and omits some. The sample yields 75,000 to 95,000 clones, around 85% seen once. The sample in question was CD4+ or CD8+ T cells sorted from blood, obtained in a trial of the OX40 agonist ivuxolimab. The source of these receptors is an adult with an advanced solid tumor such as melanoma, head and neck, liver or kidney cancer. The CDR3 runs from the conserved cysteine through the conserved F or W. A D gene is named only where the DNA matches it firmly. Part of the rows lack a size; the others show once, few, many or a class for expanded clones.

CDR3nt | CDR3aa | j_gene | d_gene | v_gene | abundance
TGCGCCAGCAGCTTGTTTTCCGGGGAGGATGAGCAGTTCTTC | CASSLFSGEDEQFF | TRBJ2-1 | - | TRBV5-1 | -
TGCGCCAGCAGCTTGGGGGTCACGAACACTGAAGCTTTCTTT | CASSLGVTNTEAFF | TRBJ1-1 | - | TRBV5-1 | -
TGTGCCAGCAGCTTAGACAGGAACCTTGGTGGAGAGCAGTACTTC | CASSLDRNLGGEQYF | TRBJ2-7 | - | TRBV11-1 | -
TGTGCCAGCAGCCGCGAACAGGGAAGGACTGAAGCTTTCTTT | CASSREQGRTEAFF | TRBJ1-1 | - | TRBV7-9 | once
TGCGCCAGCAGTGATAGGCAGGAGTATCAGCCCCAGCATTTT | CASSDRQEYQPQHF | TRBJ1-5 | - | TRBV10-2 | -
TGTGCCAGCAGCAGACTAGCGGGAGACGAGCAGTACTTC | CASSRLAGDEQYF | TRBJ2-7 | TRBD2 | TRBV6-6 | -
TGTGCCAGCAGGTTTCCCACAGGGGACTATGGCTACACCTTC | CASRFPTGDYGYTF | TRBJ1-2 | TRBD1 | TRBV5-4 | -
TGCGCCAGCAGCTTGGCACAGCCCCAAGAGACCCAGTACTTC | CASSLAQPQETQYF | TRBJ2-5 | - | TRBV5-1 | -
TGTGCCAGCTTTCGGACAGGGGGTGGGCACGAGCAGTACTTC | CASFRTGGGHEQYF | TRBJ2-7 | TRBD1 | TRBV5-8 | -
TGTGCCAGCAGCTTCGGGAACAATCAGCCCCAGCATTTT | CASSFGNNQPQHF | TRBJ1-5 | - | TRBV7-9 | -
TGCAGCACCTGGGTAGGAATGAACACTGAAGCTTTCTTT | CSTWVGMNTEAFF | TRBJ1-1 | - | TRBV29-1 | -
TGTGCCAGCAGCCAAGATTTAGCAGCGCAGTACTTC | CASSQDLAAQYF | TRBJ2-7 | - | TRBV14 | few
TGTGCCAGCACCCCGAGTATAGCGGGAGGTCGCGAGCAGTACTTC | CASTPSIAGGREQYF | TRBJ2-7 | TRBD2 | TRBV9 | -
TGTGCCAGCAGACCTATAAGGAATCAGCCCCAGCATTTT | CASRPIRNQPQHF | TRBJ1-5 | - | TRBV28 | -
TGTGCCAGCAGCCGACAGGTCCAAGAGACCCAGTACTTC | CASSRQVQETQYF | TRBJ2-5 | - | TRBV6-5 | -
TGTGCCAGCAGCGTCGTACTAGCAAAACAAGAGACCCAGTACTTC | CASSVVLAKQETQYF | TRBJ2-5 | - | TRBV5-6 | -
TGTGCCAGCAGCTTGCGGCAGGGGGAGACCCAGTACTTC | CASSLRQGETQYF | TRBJ2-5 | - | TRBV5-4 | -
TGCAGCGTCAACGGACTAGCGGACCGTAATGAGCAGTTCTTC | CSVNGLADRNEQFF | TRBJ2-1 | TRBD2 | TRBV29-1 | -
TGTGCCAGCAGCACTATGGCAACGTCTAATGAAAAACTGTTTTTT | CASSTMATSNEKLFF | TRBJ1-4 | - | TRBV5-5 | -
TGCAGCGGAGGACAGGGCCAGAAGGAGCAGTACTTC | CSGGQGQKEQYF | TRBJ2-7 | TRBD1 | TRBV29-1 | few
TGCGCCAGCAGCTCTCGGGCCGCGGGGAACACTAAAGCTTTCTTT | CASSSRAAGNTKAFF | TRBJ1-1 | - | TRBV5-1 | once
TGCGCCAGCAGCCCCTCCGGGACTAGCGGCAATGAGCAGTTCTTC | CASSPSGTSGNEQFF | TRBJ2-1 | TRBD2 | TRBV5-1 | -
TGCAGTGCCTCGTCCTACGAGCAGTACTTC | CSASSYEQYF | TRBJ2-7 | - | TRBV20-1 | -
TGTGCCAGCAGCTCAGGATTCTATGGCTACACCTTC | CASSSGFYGYTF | TRBJ1-2 | - | TRBV11-2 | -
TGTGCCAGCAGCTCGGCTATGGGGGGTGGGGACCAGCCCCAGCATTTT | CASSSAMGGGDQPQHF | TRBJ1-5 | - | TRBV5-5 | few
TGTGCCAGCAGCACCGGGCCCCAAGAGACCCAGTACTTC | CASSTGPQETQYF | TRBJ2-5 | - | TRBV5-6 | -
TGTGCCAGTAGTGGACAGGGTTGGGAGACCCAGTACTTC | CASSGQGWETQYF | TRBJ2-5 | TRBD1 | TRBV19 | -
TGTGCCAGCAGCTTAAGACAGGGGGCTAAGGCTGAAGCTTTCTTT | CASSLRQGAKAEAFF | TRBJ1-1 | TRBD1 | TRBV7-9 | few
TGTGCCAGCAGCTTAATCGGGACTAGCGGGAGCTATGAGCAGTTCTTC | CASSLIGTSGSYEQFF | TRBJ2-1 | TRBD2 | TRBV7-3 | -
TGTGCCAGCAGTTCGGGACGGAGGAATCAGCCCCAGCATTTT | CASSSGRRNQPQHF | TRBJ1-5 | - | TRBV28 | once
TGTGCCAGCTCACCGTATGAAAATGAGCAGTTCTTC | CASSPYENEQFF | TRBJ2-1 | - | TRBV18 | -
TGTGCCAGCAGCCTCACCCCCGACAGAATGAACACTGAAGCTTTCTTT | CASSLTPDRMNTEAFF | TRBJ1-1 | - | TRBV7-3 | -
TGTGCCAGCAGCTTCTGGCCGTTAGGCGGCTCTGGGGCCAACGTCCTGACTTTC | CASSFWPLGGSGANVLTF | TRBJ2-6 | - | TRBV9 | -
TGTGCCACGCCCGCCCTTCGTACAACCACCTCTGGGGCCAACGTCCTGACTTTC | CATPALRTTTSGANVLTF | TRBJ2-6 | - | TRBV5-4 | -
TGTGCCAGTAGTATAGAGGGACTAGCGGGAGGCTCCTACAATGAGCAGTTCTTC | CASSIEGLAGGSYNEQFF | TRBJ2-1 | TRBD2 | TRBV19 | -